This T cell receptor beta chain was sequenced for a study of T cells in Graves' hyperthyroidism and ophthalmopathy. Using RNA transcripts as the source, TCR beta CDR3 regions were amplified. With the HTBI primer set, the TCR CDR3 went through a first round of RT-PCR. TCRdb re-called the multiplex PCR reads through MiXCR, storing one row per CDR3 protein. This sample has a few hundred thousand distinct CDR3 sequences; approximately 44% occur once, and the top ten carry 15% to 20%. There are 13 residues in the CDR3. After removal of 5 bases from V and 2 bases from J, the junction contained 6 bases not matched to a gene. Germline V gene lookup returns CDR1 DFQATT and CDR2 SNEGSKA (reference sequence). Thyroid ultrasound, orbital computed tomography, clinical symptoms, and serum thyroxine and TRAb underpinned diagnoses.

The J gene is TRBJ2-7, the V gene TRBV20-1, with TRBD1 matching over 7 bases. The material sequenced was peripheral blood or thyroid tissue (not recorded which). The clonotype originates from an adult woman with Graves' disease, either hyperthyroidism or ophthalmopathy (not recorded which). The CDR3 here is CSALDREPYEQYF. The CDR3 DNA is TGCAGTGCTCTCGACAGGGAGCCCTACGAGCAGTACTTC.